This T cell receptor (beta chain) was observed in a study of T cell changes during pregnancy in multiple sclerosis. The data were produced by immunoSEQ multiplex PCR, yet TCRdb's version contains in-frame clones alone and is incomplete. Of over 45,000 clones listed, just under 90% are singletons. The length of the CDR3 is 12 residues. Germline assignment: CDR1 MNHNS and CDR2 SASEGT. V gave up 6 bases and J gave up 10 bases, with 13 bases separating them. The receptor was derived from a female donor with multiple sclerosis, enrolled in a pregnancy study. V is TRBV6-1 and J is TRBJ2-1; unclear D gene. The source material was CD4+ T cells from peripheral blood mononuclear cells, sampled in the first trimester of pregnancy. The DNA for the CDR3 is TGTGCCAGCAGCCTACTGACATTGGAGCAGTTCTTC. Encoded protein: CASSLLTLEQFF.